A single sample is the source of the 32 T cell receptor beta chains below, sequenced in a study of blood T cell repertoires in COVID-19 (TCRdb year 2020). The library was prepared using the immunoSEQ multiplex PCR assay. Not all clones reach the TCRdb copy of this immuneACCESS table, which keeps in-frame sequences only. Checked studies attribute under half of the gap to unresolved V genes and leave the rest unexplained. The sample data list around 120,000 clones, and 90% of these were observed just once. 3.8% of the sample lies in the top ten. Sample: peripheral blood. These TCRs come from a woman aged 55-70 years with COVID-19, enrolled during active disease.

The genes are TRBV7-8 and TRBJ2-7; 7 bases match TRBD2. The V gene end was trimmed by 5 bases and the J gene end by 0 bases; junction bases not matched to a gene: 7. Germline CDR1 reads SGHVS; CDR2 reads FQNEAQ. The CDR3 totals 15 residues. DNA of the CDR3: TGTGCCAGCAGCCCAAGTGGCGGGAGCTCCTACGAGCAGTACTTC. Amino acids: CASSPSGGSSYEQYF.

This chain links TRBV6-2 or TRBV6-3 with TRBJ2-2; 10 nucleotides line up with TRBD1. Germline CDR1 and CDR2: MNHEY and SVGEGT. The CDR3 runs 19 residues. The V and J ends lost 2 bases and 1 base, in that order; junction bases with no gene match: 10. The CDR3 DNA is TGTGCCAGCAGTTACGTCGGGACAGGGGTTTTAGGGAACACCGGGGAGCTGTTTTTT. Protein sequence: CASSYVGTGVLGNTGELFF.

The J gene is TRBJ2-7, the V gene TRBV15; 7 bases are shared with TRBD2. The V segment lost 0 bases and the J segment 3 bases; nucleotides outside the gene matches: 2. CDR1 LNHNV and CDR2 YYDKDF come from the germline V gene (reference sequence). CDR3 length equals 14 residues. Here the CDR3 reads CATSRDRDYYEQYF. DNA of the CDR3: TGTGCCACCAGCAGAGATCGGGACTACTACGAGCAGTACTTC. Drawing the rest from reference TRBV15 and TRBJ2-7, the complete variable domain is DAMVIQNPRYQVTQFGKPVTLSCSQTLNHNVMYWYQQKSSQAPKLLFHYYDKDFNNEADTPDNFQSRRPNTSFCFLDIRSPGLGDTAMYLCATSRDRDYYEQYFGPGTRLTVT.

This clone was counted a single time. The chain couples TRBV19 to TRBJ1-5; TRBD1 might be the D (5 bases). Germline loops: CDR1 LNHDA, CDR2 SQIVND (reference sequence). V gave up 10 bases and J gave up 7 bases, with 17 bases separating them. The CDR3 is 13 amino acids. The DNA of the CDR3 is TGTGCCACCCAAAGCCTCCCAGGGCAGCCCCAGCATTTT. Translation gives CATQSLPGQPQHF.

V usage is TRBV18 and J usage is TRBJ1-1; maybe TRBD1 (6 bases). Deletions cut 2 bases from V and 1 base from J, with 11 bases between. This CDR3 spans 15 amino acids. The germline V gene has CDR1 KGHSH and CDR2 LQKENI. CDR3 protein: CASSPFSTGNTEAFF. The CDR3 nucleotides are TGTGCCAGCTCACCATTTTCGACAGGGAACACTGAAGCTTTCTTT.

The chain recombines TRBV10-3 with TRBJ2-1, with D tentatively TRBD2 (5 bases). V was cut by 0 bases and J by 10 bases, with 10 bases left in between. Germline V CDR1 and CDR2: ENHRY, SYGVKD. The CDR3 runs to 13 residues. The CDR3 DNA reads as TGTGCCATCAGTGAGTCAACTAGTCGGGAGCAGTTCTTC. Its protein is CAISESTSREQFF.

The chain uses TRBV7-9 and TRBJ1-2; D gene ambiguous. Trimming shortened V by 1 base and J by 4 bases, and 10 bases separated the two germline ends. CDR1 SEHNR and CDR2 FQNEAQ come from the germline V gene (reference sequence). The CDR3 length is 14 residues. For the CDR3, the DNA is TGTGCCAGCAGCTTAGTTGACAACACCTATGGCTACACCTTC. Encoded protein: CASSLVDNTYGYTF.

This clone has a single count. The rearrangement links TRBV30 to TRBJ2-2; the D is unclear. CDR3 length equals 15 residues. Germline values: CDR1 GTSNPN, CDR2 SVGIG (reference sequence). Trimming left V 3 bases short and J 6 bases short, with 17 bases between. CDR3 protein: CAWRPIGLIAGELFF. The DNA for the CDR3 is TGTGCCTGGAGACCAATCGGTTTGATTGCCGGGGAGCTGTTTTTT.

This clone was seen just once. The V call is TRBV6-5, the J call TRBJ1-2; maybe TRBD1 (6 bases). The germline V gene encodes CDR1 MNHEY and CDR2 SVGAGI. V gave up 6 bases and J gave up 7 bases, with 15 bases separating them. The CDR3 contains 13 residues. The CDR3 DNA follows: TGTGCCAGCAGAGGACCGGGACATAGTGGCTACACCTTC. Its protein is CASRGPGHSGYTF.

The chain is built from TRBV7-2 and TRBJ1-2; D gene uncertain. Germline lookup yields CDR1 SGHTA and CDR2 FQGNSA. The V and J ends lost 5 bases and 7 bases respectively, with 14 bases between them. The CDR3 length is 13 residues. The CDR3 region is CASSLGLVGGYTF. CDR3 DNA: TGTGCCAGCAGCCTGGGCCTGGTCGGTGGCTACACCTTC.

This chain connects TRBV19 to TRBJ2-2; 7 positions match TRBD2. J gave up 3 bases and V 5 bases, and 21 bases lay outside the gene matches. The CDR3 loop spans 20 amino acids. The germline CDR1 and CDR2 sequences are LNHDA and SQIVND (reference sequence). The CDR3 sequence is CASSYFRLLRRGNHTGELFF. The CDR3, as DNA: TGTGCCAGTAGTTATTTCCGGCTTCTTCGGCGGGGGAACCACACCGGGGAGCTGTTTTTT.

The chain has TRBV7-2 and TRBJ1-6, with D tentatively TRBD1 (5 bases). CDR1 SGHTA and CDR2 FQGNSA come from the germline V gene. The CDR3 has 17 residues. V lost 1 base and J 2 bases, leaving 12 bases between the germline ends. DNA for the CDR3: TGTGCCAGCAGCTTAGAATCCGGACACCCCTATAATTCACCCCTCCACTTT. Protein: CASSLESGHPYNSPLHF.

The chain joins TRBV11-3 to TRBJ2-5, with D possibly TRBD2 on 6 matching bases. The germline V gene encodes CDR1 SGHNT and CDR2 YENEEA. Between the trimmed V and J ends, which lost 5 bases and 5 bases, there was a span of 15 bases. CDR3 length: 14 amino acids. The CDR3, as DNA: TGTGCCAGCAGCGAAGCGGCCGGGGGTGAGACCCAGTACTTC. Protein: CASSEAAGGETQYF.

This rearrangement joins TRBV6-5 to TRBJ2-7; 7 positions match TRBD1. The V gene's germline CDR1 is MNHEY and CDR2 SVGAGI. V lost 8 bases, J lost 0 bases, and 10 bases stayed unmatched. There are 15 residues in the CDR3. The chain's CDR3 is CASSHETGLSYEQYF. Here the CDR3 DNA reads TGTGCCAGCTCTCACGAGACAGGGCTCTCCTACGAGCAGTACTTC.

This rearrangement joins TRBV5-1 to TRBJ1-4; 9 nucleotides line up with TRBD1. The ends lost 4 bases at V and 8 bases at J; junction bases unmatched: 6. The germline gives CDR1 SGHRS, CDR2 YFSETQ. CDR3 length: 14 residues. The chain's CDR3 is CASSPGQGREKLFF. The CDR3 DNA is TGCGCCAGCAGCCCGGGACAGGGACGCGAAAAACTGTTTTTT.

CDR3 sequence (DNA): TGTGCCAGCAGCGTAGTGTTAGGGGGTACCGGGGCAGATACGCAGTATTTT. Translated: CASSVVLGGTGADTQYF. The V call is TRBV9, the J call TRBJ2-3; D perhaps matches TRBD1 (6 bases). The CDR3 consists of 17 residues. CDR1 is SGDLS, CDR2 YYNGEE, per germline. The V gene lost 0 bases and the J gene lost 4 bases, with 18 bases spanning the gap. Full variable domain (missing parts from reference TRBV9 and TRBJ2-3): DSGVTQTPKHLITATGQRVTLRCSPRSGDLSVYWYQQSLDQGLQFLIQYYNGEERAKGNILERFSAQQFPDLHSELNLSSLELGDSALYFCASSVVLGGTGADTQYFGPGTRLTVL.

This clone has just one count. This sequence joins TRBV10-3 and TRBJ2-3; no clear D gene. CDR1 is ENHRY and CDR2 is SYGVKD in the germline V gene. V was clipped by 6 bases and J by 8 bases, with 15 bases between them. This CDR3 contains 13 residues. CDR3 coding DNA: TGTGCCATCAGCGGAGTTGGCCGAGGTACGCAGTATTTT. Its translation: CAISGVGRGTQYF.

The V call is TRBV2, the J call TRBJ1-1; 9 bases line up with TRBD1. CDR1 and CDR2 (germline): SNHLY, FYNNEI. CDR3 length: 15 amino acids. J gave up 6 bases and V 5 bases, and 10 bases lay outside the gene matches. The CDR3 spells CASSWGRQGVSEAFF. The DNA of the CDR3 is TGTGCCAGCAGTTGGGGCCGACAGGGGGTATCTGAAGCTTTCTTT.

The chain has TRBV5-4 and TRBJ2-2; TRBD1 agrees at 8 bases. Germline V gene lookup returns CDR1 SGHNT and CDR2 YYREEE (reference sequence). This CDR3 contains 14 residues. Trimming took 5 bases from V and 6 from J; bases not matched to a gene: 6. The CDR3 sequence is CASRPDRASGELFF. CDR3 in DNA: TGTGCCAGCAGGCCGGACAGGGCGTCCGGGGAGCTGTTTTTT.

The chain joins TRBV5-1 to TRBJ1-2; TRBD1 might be the D (5 bases). V lost 0 bases and J lost 7, with 7 bases in between. The germline V gene encodes CDR1 SGHRS and CDR2 YFSETQ. This CDR3 has 12 residues. The CDR3 bases are TGCGCCAGCAGCTTGGTGCAGGGTGGCTACACCTTC. Amino acids: CASSLVQGGYTF.

J is TRBJ2-1 and V is TRBV4-3; 12 bases fit TRBD2. Germline-derived CDR1 and CDR2 are LGHNA and YSLEER. This CDR3 has 20 amino acids. V shed 0 bases, J shed 1 base, and the junction held 10 bases outside the gene matches. Written as DNA, the CDR3 is TGCGCCAGCAGCCAAGATCGAGCTAGCGGGGGGGAAGGGTCCTACAATGAGCAGTTCTTC. It is translated as CASSQDRASGGEGSYNEQFF.

The chain employs TRBV6-5 and TRBJ2-2; TRBD1 matches 7 bases. The ends lost 7 bases at V and 1 base at J; junction bases unmatched: 6. This CDR3 has 15 amino acids. CDR1 is MNHEY, CDR2 SVGAGI, per germline. The CDR3 DNA is TGTGCCAGCAACTTGGACAGGCTGAACACCGGGGAGCTGTTTTTT. This translates into CASNLDRLNTGELFF.

V gene TRBV4-3 combines with J gene TRBJ2-5; 9 bases fit TRBD1. The ends lost 6 bases at V and 4 bases at J; junction bases unmatched: 9. Germline V lookup: CDR1 LGHNA, CDR2 YSLEER. CDR3 length equals 15 residues. CDR3 residues: CASSYNRGLGETQYF. The CDR3 coding sequence is TGCGCCAGCAGTTACAACAGGGGGCTCGGAGAGACCCAGTACTTC.

The chain combines TRBV7-8 with TRBJ2-7; TRBD1 matches 7 bases. The CDR3 contains 14 residues. V was pared by 2 bases and J by 3 bases, with 4 bases of the junction left unmatched. Germline CDR1 and CDR2: SGHVS and FQNEAQ. Here the CDR3 reads CASSLQGELYEQYF. DNA for the CDR3: TGTGCCAGCAGCTTACAGGGGGAACTCTACGAGCAGTACTTC.

This clone was detected once. The rearrangement joins TRBV10-3 to TRBJ1-6, with 7 nucleotides matching TRBD1. CDR1 and CDR2 (germline): ENHRY, SYGVKD. The CDR3 length is 14 residues. Germline trimming cut 6 bases from V and 8 bases from J; bases unmatched to any gene: 7. The CDR3 DNA follows: TGTGCCATCAGCCGACAGGGTAGGGATTCACCCCTCCACTTT. Its protein is CAISRQGRDSPLHF.

This clone was observed a single time. V gene TRBV7-9 combines with J gene TRBJ2-3, with TRBD1 matching over 8 bases. Germline V gene lookup returns CDR1 SEHNR and CDR2 FQNEAQ (reference sequence). V was pared by 2 bases and J by 5 bases, with 3 bases of the junction left unmatched. The CDR3 loop spans 14 amino acids. The CDR3 here is CASSLQGAIDTQYF. CDR3 in DNA: TGTGCCAGCAGCTTACAGGGGGCTATAGATACGCAGTATTTT.

V is TRBV19 and J is TRBJ1-2; TRBD1 is a possible D gene (6 bases). V lost 6 bases and J lost 5, with 10 bases in between. CDR1 and CDR2 from the germline V gene are LNHDA and SQIVND (reference sequence). The CDR3 covers 12 residues. As DNA, the CDR3 is TGTGCCAGTAGCTTGACAGGATATGGCTACACCTTC. Translated: CASSLTGYGYTF.

This chain joins TRBV7-2 and TRBJ2-3; 7 bases map to TRBD2. Losses at the gene ends were 3 bases for V and 1 base for J; bases not matched to a gene: 4. This CDR3 is built from 15 residues. The germline gives CDR1 SGHTA, CDR2 FQGNSA. The CDR3 DNA sequence: TGTGCCAGCAGCTTCGGGACTACTCGCACAGATACGCAGTATTTT. It yields the protein CASSFGTTRTDTQYF. Full variable domain (rest looked up from reference TRBV7-2 and TRBJ2-3): GAGVSQSPSNKVTEKGKDVELRCDPISGHTALYWYRQSLGQGLEFLIYFQGNSAPDKSGLPSDRFSAERTGGSVSTLTIQRTQQEDSAVYLCASSFGTTRTDTQYFGPGTRLTVL.

This clone was seen once. V usage is TRBV7-2 and J usage is TRBJ2-7; TRBD2 agrees at 9 bases. The length of the CDR3 is 14 residues. V lost 8 bases to trimming and J lost 2 bases; unmatched junction nucleotides: 7. The germline CDR1 and CDR2 sequences are SGHTA and FQGNSA. The CDR3 DNA reads as TGTGCCAGCCACGGCAGCGGGGGGACCTACGAGCAGTACTTC. This codes for CASHGSGGTYEQYF.

The chain employs TRBV5-1 and TRBJ2-5; a possible D gene is TRBD1 (6 bases). Germline V lookup: CDR1 SGHRS, CDR2 YFSETQ. V lost 4 bases, J lost 9 bases, and 22 bases lay in between. CDR3 length: 15 residues. CDR3 nucleotide sequence: TGCGCCAGCAGCCCCTCAGGGGCCCCTCATGTGGCCCAGTACTTC. Translated: CASSPSGAPHVAQYF.

The chain is built from TRBV6-5 and TRBJ2-7; 8 bases align to TRBD1. CDR3 size: 15 residues. V shed 7 bases and J 6 bases; nucleotides not matched to a gene: 14. Germline assignment: CDR1 MNHEY and CDR2 SVGAGI. CDR3 in DNA: TGTGCCAGCACCGAAGGTCGGACAGGGAGCGGCGAGCAGTACTTC. It yields the protein CASTEGRTGSGEQYF.

CDR3 loop: CASSHEQGARDSPLHF. CDR3 nucleotide sequence: TGTGCCAGCAGCCATGAACAGGGGGCGCGCGATTCACCCCTCCACTTT. This chain uses TRBV6-2 or TRBV6-3 with TRBJ1-6, with TRBD1 matching 9 bases. CDR1 is MNHEY and CDR2 is SVGEGT in the germline V gene. Germline trimming cut 6 bases from V and 8 bases from J; bases unmatched to any gene: 11. The CDR3 length is 16 residues.